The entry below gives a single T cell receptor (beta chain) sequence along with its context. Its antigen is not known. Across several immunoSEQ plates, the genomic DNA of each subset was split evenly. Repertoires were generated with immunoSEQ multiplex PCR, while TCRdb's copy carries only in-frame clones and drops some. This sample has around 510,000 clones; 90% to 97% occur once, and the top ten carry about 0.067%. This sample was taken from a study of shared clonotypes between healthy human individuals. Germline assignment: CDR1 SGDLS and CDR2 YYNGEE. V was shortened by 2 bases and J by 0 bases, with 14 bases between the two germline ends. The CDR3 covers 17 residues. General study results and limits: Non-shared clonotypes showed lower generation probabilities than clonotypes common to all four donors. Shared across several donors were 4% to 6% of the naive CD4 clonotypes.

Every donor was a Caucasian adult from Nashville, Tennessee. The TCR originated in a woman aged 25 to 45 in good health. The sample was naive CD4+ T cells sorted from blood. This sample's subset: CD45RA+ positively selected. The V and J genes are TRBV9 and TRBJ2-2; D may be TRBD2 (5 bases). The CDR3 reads CASSVVPGSANTGELFF. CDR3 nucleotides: TGTGCCAGCAGCGTTGTCCCGGGGAGTGCGAACACCGGGGAGCTGTTTTTT.